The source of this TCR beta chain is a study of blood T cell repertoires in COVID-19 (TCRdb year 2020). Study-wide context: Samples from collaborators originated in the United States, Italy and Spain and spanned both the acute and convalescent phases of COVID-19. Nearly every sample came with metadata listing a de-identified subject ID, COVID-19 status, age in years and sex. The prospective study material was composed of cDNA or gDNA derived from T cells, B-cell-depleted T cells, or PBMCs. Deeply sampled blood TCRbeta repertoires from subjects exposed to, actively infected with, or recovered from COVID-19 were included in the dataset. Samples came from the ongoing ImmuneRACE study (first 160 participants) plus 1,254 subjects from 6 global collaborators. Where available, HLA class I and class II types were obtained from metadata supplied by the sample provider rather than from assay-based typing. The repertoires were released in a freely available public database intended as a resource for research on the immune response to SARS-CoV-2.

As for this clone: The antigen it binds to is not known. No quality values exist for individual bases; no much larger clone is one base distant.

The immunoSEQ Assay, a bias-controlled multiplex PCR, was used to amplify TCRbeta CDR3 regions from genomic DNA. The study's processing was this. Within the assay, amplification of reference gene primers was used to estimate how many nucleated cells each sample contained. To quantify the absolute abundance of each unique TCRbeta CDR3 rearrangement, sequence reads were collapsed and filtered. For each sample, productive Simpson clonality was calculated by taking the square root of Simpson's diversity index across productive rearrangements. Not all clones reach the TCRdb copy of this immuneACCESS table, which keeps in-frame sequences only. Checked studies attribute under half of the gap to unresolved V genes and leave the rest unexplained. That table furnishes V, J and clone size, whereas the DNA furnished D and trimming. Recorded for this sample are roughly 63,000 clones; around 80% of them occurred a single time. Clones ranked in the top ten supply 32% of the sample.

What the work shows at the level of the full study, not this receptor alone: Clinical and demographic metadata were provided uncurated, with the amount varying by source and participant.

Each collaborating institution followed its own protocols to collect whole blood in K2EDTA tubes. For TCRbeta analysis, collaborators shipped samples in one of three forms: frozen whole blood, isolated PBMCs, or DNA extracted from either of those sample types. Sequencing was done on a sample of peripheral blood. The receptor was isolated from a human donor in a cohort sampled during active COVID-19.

The CDR3 sequence is CASSQVLGGYEQYF. The DNA sequence is as follows: TGCGCCAGCAGCCAAGTCCTGGGGGGCTACGAGCAGTACTTC. Recombination joined TRBV4-3 with TRBJ2-7; the D gene is perhaps TRBD2, from 6 matching bases. CDR1 and CDR2 (LGHNA, YSLEER) derive from the germline V gene. The CDR3 goes from the cysteine to the phenylalanine over 14 residues. This entry keeps only the CDR3 DNA: 42 bases, framed from base 1. V lost 1 base and J lost 3 bases; the stretch between them is 10 bases long.